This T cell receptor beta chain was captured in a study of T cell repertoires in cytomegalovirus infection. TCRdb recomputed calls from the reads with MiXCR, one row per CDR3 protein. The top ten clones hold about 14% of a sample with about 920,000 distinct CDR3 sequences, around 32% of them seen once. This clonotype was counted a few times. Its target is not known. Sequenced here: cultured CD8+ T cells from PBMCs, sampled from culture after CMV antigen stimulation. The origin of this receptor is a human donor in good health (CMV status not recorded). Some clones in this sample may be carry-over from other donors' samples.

Here the CDR3 DNA reads TGTGCCAGCAGCGAGAACTCGAACACCGGGGAGCTGTTTTTT. Encoded protein: CASSENSNTGELFF. The J gene is TRBJ2-2, the V gene TRBV9; D gene uncertain. CDR3 length: 14 amino acids. The V gene lost 3 bases and the J gene lost 0 bases, with 6 bases spanning the gap. CDR1 is SGDLS, CDR2 YYNGEE, per germline.